This T cell receptor (beta chain) was identified during a study of T-cell reconstitution after alpha-beta-depleted transplantation in children. CDR3 length: 13 residues. Germline assignment: CDR1 SGHTA and CDR2 FQGNSA. V lost 4 bases to trimming and J lost 3 bases, with 10 bases between them. Library preparation (for TCRbeta) was performed with unique molecular identifiers. MiXCR, applied by TCRdb to the PCR reads, yields one record per CDR3 protein. Of hundreds of thousands of distinct CDR3 sequences listed, roughly 23% are singletons. This clonotype was picked up a small number of times. The target antigen is unknown. Study-wide results and caveats: Reports say that about two months after transplant, the alpha-beta T cells came out of several hundred graft clones that had expanded. From newly produced T cells came most of the T-cell counts and diversity one year after transplant.

The chain has TRBV7-2 and TRBJ2-7; D is perhaps TRBD1 (6 bases). Source: PBMCs, mostly from graft donor cells, taken 360 days after TCRalphabeta/CD19-depleted stem cell transplant. This receptor was identified in a boy in the first two years of life who had a stem cell transplant for acute myeloid leukemia, so the T cells may come from the graft donor. The CDR3 DNA reads TGTGCCAGCAGCTCGCAACAGGGCTACGAGCAGTACTTC. It is translated as CASSSQQGYEQYF.